A selection of T cell receptor beta chains follows, all from one sample in a study of shared clonotypes between healthy human individuals. The table came from immunoSEQ multiplex PCR; TCRdb's copy has only in-frame clones and leaves some out. The sample yields some 2 million clones, around 95% seen once. The sequenced sample consisted of naive CD4+ T cells sorted from blood. Receptors were obtained from a man in his late teens or twenties in good health. CDR3s include the opening cysteine and the closing phenylalanine or tryptophan. The D gene is left open where the match is weak. Not every row has a clone size; where given, it reads once, few, many or a size class.

D	size	V	J	DNA	CDR3
NA	NA	TRBV6-5	TRBJ2-7	TGTGCCAGCAGTTACGCGCAGGGTTGGTACGAGCAGTACTTC	CASSYAQGWYEQYF
NA	NA	TRBV10-1	TRBJ2-7	TGCGCCAGCAGCCGGGACTTGTCCTACGAGCAGTACTTC	CASSRDLSYEQYF
NA	NA	TRBV27	TRBJ1-6	TGTGCCAGCAGTTCCAGGGTATCCTATAATTCACCCCTCCACTTT	CASSSRVSYNSPLHF
NA	NA	TRBV27	TRBJ1-1	TGTGCCAGCAGATCTTGGGTGAACACTGAAGCTTTCTTT	CASRSWVNTEAFF
NA	NA	TRBV5-6	TRBJ2-7	TGTGCCAGCAGCTTGGCCCTGAGCGAGCAGTACTTC	CASSLALSEQYF
TRBD1	NA	TRBV5-4	TRBJ1-1	TGTGCCAGCAGCTCGAAGGGACAGGGAGAAACTGAAGCTTTCTTT	CASSSKGQGETEAFF
NA	NA	TRBV9	TRBJ1-1	TGTGCCAGCAGCGTAAATTCGGGGGGGTCATACACTGAAGCTTTCTTT	CASSVNSGGSYTEAFF
NA	NA	TRBV29-1	TRBJ2-7	TGCAGCGTTGGATCGTCCGCATTGGCCTACGAGCAGTACTTC	CSVGSSALAYEQYF
NA	NA	TRBV2	TRBJ1-1	TGTGCCAGCAGGGGGTTGATGAACACTGAAGCTTTCTTT	CASRGLMNTEAFF
NA	NA	TRBV11-2	TRBJ1-3	TGTGCCTCCGCCGGGGGAGTTCTGCCTTCTGGAAACACCATATATTTT	CASAGGVLPSGNTIYF
NA	NA	TRBV5-4	TRBJ2-1	TGTGCCAGCAGCTTGGTTCTAGTTGAGGGCTCCTACAATGAGCAGTTCTTC	CASSLVLVEGSYNEQFF
TRBD1	NA	TRBV18	TRBJ1-1	TGTGCCAGCTCATCCTGGACAGGCGCGGCCTCTGAAGCTTTCTTT	CASSSWTGAASEAFF
NA	once	TRBV10-3	TRBJ2-7	TGTGCCATCAGTGGGGGTTTAGCGGAAACCTACGAGCAGTACTTC	CAISGGLAETYEQYF
NA	NA	TRBV2	TRBJ1-4	TGTGCCAGCAGTGAAGAGATAGGGGGGTTACTGTTTTTT	CASSEEIGGLLFF
TRBD1	NA	TRBV27	TRBJ1-5	TGTGCCAGCAGTTTCAGGGGGAGCCTAGACAATCAGCCCCAGCATTTT	CASSFRGSLDNQPQHF
NA	NA	TRBV10-3	TRBJ2-7	TGTGCCATCAGCGCCTCGGGGGTCAACGCCTACGAGCAGTACTTC	CAISASGVNAYEQYF
TRBD2	once	TRBV10-3	TRBJ2-5	TGTGCCATCAGTGAGGGACTAGCGGTAGAGACCCAGTACTTC	CAISEGLAVETQYF
TRBD2	NA	TRBV11-3	TRBJ2-5	TGTGCCAGCAGCTTAGATCACGCCAGGGCGACTAGCGTGGGTCAAGAGACCCAGTACTTC	CASSLDHARATSVGQETQYF
NA	NA	TRBV7-2	TRBJ2-7	TGTGCCAGCAGCTTAGCTGACTCCCCCTACGAGCAGTACTTC	CASSLADSPYEQYF
NA	NA	TRBV5-4	TRBJ2-5	TGTGCCAGCAGCTTGGACGGACAAGAGACCCAGTACTTC	CASSLDGQETQYF
TRBD1	NA	TRBV25-1	TRBJ1-1	TGTGCCAGCAGTGAATATAGGACAGGGGAGGATGAAGCTTTCTTT	CASSEYRTGEDEAFF
NA	NA	TRBV7-9	TRBJ2-7	TGTGCCAGCAGCTTACTGGGGCCCTACGAGCAGTACTTC	CASSLLGPYEQYF
NA	NA	TRBV5-4	TRBJ2-5	TGTGCCAGCAGCCCTGCTCAGTCAATAGAGACCCAGTACTTC	CASSPAQSIETQYF
NA	NA	TRBV9	TRBJ1-6	TGTGCCAGCAGCACCCGGACCGGGGGAAATTCACCCCTCCACTTT	CASSTRTGGNSPLHF
NA	NA	TRBV5-1	TRBJ1-1	TGCGCCAGCAGCGCCCGTGGGGAGACCACTGAAGCTTTCTTT	CASSARGETTEAFF
NA	NA	TRBV1	TRBJ1-1	TGCACCAGCAGCCGGACAGACAGCATGAACACTGAAGCTTTCTTT	CTSSRTDSMNTEAFF
NA	NA	TRBV14	TRBJ2-7	TGTGCCAGCAGCGCTATAAGGCCCTCTCATACCTACGAGCAGTACTTC	CASSAIRPSHTYEQYF
TRBD2	NA	TRBV7-2	TRBJ2-6	TGTGCCAGCAGCCCGGGAGGTTCTGGGGCCAACGTCCTGACTTTC	CASSPGGSGANVLTF
TRBD1	NA	TRBV7-8	TRBJ1-4	TGTGCCAGCAGCTTAGGTCCCCCCGGGACAGGATCTGCAACTAATGAAAAACTGTTTTTT	CASSLGPPGTGSATNEKLFF
NA	NA	TRBV11-1	TRBJ1-6	TGTGCCAGCAGCTACCATGGTTCACCCCTCCACTTT	CASSYHGSPLHF
NA	once	TRBV10-3	TRBJ2-7	TGTGCCATCAGTGACATGGCAGCCAAACCCTACGAGCAGTACTTC	CAISDMAAKPYEQYF
TRBD1	NA	TRBV6-6	TRBJ1-6	TGTGCCAGCAGTTCCTCCCGACAGGGGGCAAGAACACCCCTCCACTTT	CASSSSRQGARTPLHF
TRBD1	NA	TRBV10-1	TRBJ2-5	TGCGCCAGCAGTGAAGGACAGGCCTACCAAGAGACCCAGTACTTC	CASSEGQAYQETQYF
NA	NA	TRBV5-1	TRBJ2-2	TGCGCCAGCAGCTCGGGGCAGGGACCTACCGGGGAGCTGTTTTTT	CASSSGQGPTGELFF
TRBD1	NA	TRBV6-5	TRBJ1-3	TGTGCCACCAAGACAGGGGGCTTTGGAAACACCATATATTTT	CATKTGGFGNTIYF
TRBD2	NA	TRBV9	TRBJ2-5	TGTGCCAGCAGCGGTAGCGGGGGGAAGGAGACCCAGTACTTC	CASSGSGGKETQYF
TRBD1	NA	TRBV19	TRBJ1-1	TGTGCCAGTAGTCCCCGTCACCTGACAGGGGGCATTACTGAAGCTTTCTTT	CASSPRHLTGGITEAFF
NA	NA	TRBV7-2	TRBJ2-2	TGTGCCAGCAGCTATGACCCCGGAAAAGGGGAGCTGTTTTTT	CASSYDPGKGELFF
NA	NA	TRBV28	TRBJ2-5	TGTGCCAGCAGTTTGACAGTCACCTCCCAGGGGACCCAGTACTTC	CASSLTVTSQGTQYF
NA	NA	TRBV6-5	TRBJ2-3	TGTGCCAGCAAGGCTAGCGGCACAGATACGCAGTATTTT	CASKASGTDTQYF